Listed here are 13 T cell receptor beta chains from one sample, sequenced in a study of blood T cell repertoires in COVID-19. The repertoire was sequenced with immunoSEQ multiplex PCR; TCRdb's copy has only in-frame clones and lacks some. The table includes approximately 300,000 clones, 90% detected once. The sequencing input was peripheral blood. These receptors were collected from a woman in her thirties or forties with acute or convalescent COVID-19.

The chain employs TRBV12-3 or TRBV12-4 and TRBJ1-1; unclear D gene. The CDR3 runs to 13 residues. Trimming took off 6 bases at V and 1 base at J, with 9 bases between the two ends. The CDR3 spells CASRYTENTEAFF. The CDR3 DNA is TGTGCCAGCAGATATACTGAGAACACTGAAGCTTTCTTT.

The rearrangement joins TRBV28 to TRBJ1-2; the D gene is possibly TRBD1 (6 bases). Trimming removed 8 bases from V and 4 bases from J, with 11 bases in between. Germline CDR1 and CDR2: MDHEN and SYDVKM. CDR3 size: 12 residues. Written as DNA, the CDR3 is TGTGCCAGCGAACAGGGTTTCTATGGCTACACCTTC. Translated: CASEQGFYGYTF.

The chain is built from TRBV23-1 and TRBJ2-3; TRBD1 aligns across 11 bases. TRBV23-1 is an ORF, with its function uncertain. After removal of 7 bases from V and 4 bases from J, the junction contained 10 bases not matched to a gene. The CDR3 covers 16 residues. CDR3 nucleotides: TGCGCCAGCACTCCGGGGGACAGGGGGGGTGCAGATACGCAGTATTTT. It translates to CASTPGDRGGADTQYF.

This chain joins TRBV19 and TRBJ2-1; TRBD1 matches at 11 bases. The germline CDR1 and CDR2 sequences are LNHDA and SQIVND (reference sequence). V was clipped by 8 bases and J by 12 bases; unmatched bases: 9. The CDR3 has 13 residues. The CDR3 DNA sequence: TGTGCCAGTCAAGGACAGGGGGCCTTTGGGCAGTTCTTC. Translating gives CASQGQGAFGQFF.

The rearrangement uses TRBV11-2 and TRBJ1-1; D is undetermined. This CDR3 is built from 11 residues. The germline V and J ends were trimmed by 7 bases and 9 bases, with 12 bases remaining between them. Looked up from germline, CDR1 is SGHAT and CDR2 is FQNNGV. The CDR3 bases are TGTGCCAGCACCCGGCGAGACAAAGCTTTCTTT. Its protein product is CASTRRDKAFF.

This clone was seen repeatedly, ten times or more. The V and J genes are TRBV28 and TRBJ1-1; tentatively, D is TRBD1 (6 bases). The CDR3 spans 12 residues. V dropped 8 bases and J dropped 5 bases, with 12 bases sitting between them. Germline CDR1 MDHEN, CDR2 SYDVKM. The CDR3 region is CASQGIWTEAFF. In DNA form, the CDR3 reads TGTGCCAGCCAGGGGATTTGGACTGAAGCTTTCTTT. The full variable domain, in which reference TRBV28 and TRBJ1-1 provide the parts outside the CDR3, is DVKVTQSSRYLVKRTGEKVFLECVQDMDHENMFWYRQDPGLGLRLIYFSYDVKMKEKGDIPEGYSVSREKKERFSLILESASTNQTSMYLCASQGIWTEAFFGQGTRLTVV.

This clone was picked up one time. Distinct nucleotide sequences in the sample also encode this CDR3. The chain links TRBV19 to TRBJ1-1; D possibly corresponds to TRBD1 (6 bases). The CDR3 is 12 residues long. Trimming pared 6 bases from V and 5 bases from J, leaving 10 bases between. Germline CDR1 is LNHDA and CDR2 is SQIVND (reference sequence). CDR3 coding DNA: TGTGCCAGTAGCCCCCAGGGGACTGAAGCTTTCTTT. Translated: CASSPQGTEAFF.

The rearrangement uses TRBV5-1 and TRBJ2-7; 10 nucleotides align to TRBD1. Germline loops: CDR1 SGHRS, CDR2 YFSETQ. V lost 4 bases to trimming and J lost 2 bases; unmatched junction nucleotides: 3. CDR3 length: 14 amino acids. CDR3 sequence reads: CASSPGTGAYEQYV. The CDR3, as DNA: TGCGCCAGCAGCCCGGGGACAGGGGCCTACGAGCAGTACGTC.

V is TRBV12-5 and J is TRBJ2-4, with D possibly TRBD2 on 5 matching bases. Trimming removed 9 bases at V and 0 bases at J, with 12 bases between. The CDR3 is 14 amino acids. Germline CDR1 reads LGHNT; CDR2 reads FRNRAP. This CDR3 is CASKADLAKNIQYF. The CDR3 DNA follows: TGTGCTAGCAAAGCGGACCTAGCCAAAAACATTCAGTACTTC.

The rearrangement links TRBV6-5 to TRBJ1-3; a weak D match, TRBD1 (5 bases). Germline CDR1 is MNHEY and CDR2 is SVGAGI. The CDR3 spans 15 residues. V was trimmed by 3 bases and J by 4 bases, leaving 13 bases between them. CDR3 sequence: CASSYSGGVGNTIYF. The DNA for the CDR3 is TGTGCCAGCAGTTATAGCGGGGGGGTCGGAAACACCATATATTTT.

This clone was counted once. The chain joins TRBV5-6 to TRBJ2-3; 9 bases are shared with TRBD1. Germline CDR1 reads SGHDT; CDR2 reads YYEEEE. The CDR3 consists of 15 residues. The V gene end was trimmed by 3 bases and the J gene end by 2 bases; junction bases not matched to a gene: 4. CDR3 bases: TGTGCCAGCAGCTGGACAGGGGAGTTCACAGATACGCAGTATTTT. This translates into CASSWTGEFTDTQYF.

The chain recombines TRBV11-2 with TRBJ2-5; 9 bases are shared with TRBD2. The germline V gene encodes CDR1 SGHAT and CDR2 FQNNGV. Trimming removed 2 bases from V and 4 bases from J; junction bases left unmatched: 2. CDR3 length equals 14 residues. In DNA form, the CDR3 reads TGTGCCAGCAGCTTACAGCGGGGGGCAGAGACCCAGTACTTC. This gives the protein CASSLQRGAETQYF.

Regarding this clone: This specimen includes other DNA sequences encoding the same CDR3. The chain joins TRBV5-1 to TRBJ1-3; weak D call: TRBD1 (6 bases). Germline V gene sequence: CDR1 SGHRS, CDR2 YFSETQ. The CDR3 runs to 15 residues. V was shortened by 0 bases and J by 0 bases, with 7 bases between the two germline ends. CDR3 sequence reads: CASSLGRGSGNTIYF. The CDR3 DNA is TGCGCCAGCAGCTTGGGCAGGGGCTCTGGAAACACCATATATTTT.